The T cell receptor (beta chain) under discussion was sequenced for a study of T cells after posttransplantation cyclophosphamide (TCRdb year 2016). Some background on the complete study: The study tracked T cell repertoire reconstitution by TRB sequencing after myeloablative bone marrow transplantation using posttransplantation cyclophosphamide as GVHD prophylaxis. Samples from 30 to 35 PTCy-treated patients, along with samples from some 17 of their related bone marrow donors, underwent antigen receptor sequencing. In 3 patients, TRB sequencing was also performed on up to 3 more blood samples taken 2 to 5.2 years after transplant, and in 4 patients, pretransplant blood was also TRB-sequenced. TRA and TRB clonality were tightly correlated in several samples, so subsequent TCR analyses focused on TRB only. Public TRB sequences were searched against a database of over 3,500 sequences associated with responses to pathogens, tumor antigens, self-antigens and alloantigens. Blood from all 35 or so PTCy patients with 1-year posttransplant specimens was subjected to TRB sequencing. The research as a whole found: The TRB repertoires of T cells infiltrating skin or the GI tract showed only limited overlap with the TRB repertoires found in blood. Across roughly 49 patients, TRB clonality was highly associated with recipient CMV seropositivity and CMV reactivation, and PTCy diversity was similar to diversity in CNI/methotrexate controls. At 1-2 months, donor-recipient similarity was low but rose over the first year, and the later blood repertoires were often dominated by donor CD8+ memory clones.

Trimming accounts for 5 bases at V and 4 bases at J, while the number of junction bases matched to no gene is 7. Counted from cysteine to phenylalanine, this CDR3 has 14 amino acids. Kept here is only the CDR3 DNA, which spans 42 bases and is read in frame from base 1. CDR1 and CDR2, looked up from the germline V gene, are SNHLY and FYNNEI. This clone has ten or more counts. The clone's antigen remains unknown. Base qualities are not provided; no much larger clone lies one nucleotide away. Sample treatment or condition, as interpreted from the label and publication: high-dose cyclophosphamide on days +3 and +4 as single-agent GVHD prophylaxis. PTCy patients received busulfan and fludarabine conditioning, a related or unrelated marrow graft, and cyclophosphamide on days +3 and +4. The PTCy-treated patients were enrolled in a prospective multi-institutional clinical trial. Peripheral blood and bone marrow mononuclear cells were isolated by Ficoll-Hypaque density centrifugation and were cryopreserved.

TRB sequencing used genomic DNA with the immunoSEQ assay at survey resolution or the hsTCRB kit. The source study handled its data this way. The immunoSEQ software handled initial read processing, and the LymphoSeq R package was used for repertoire analyses. Clonality was calculated as 1 minus normalized Shannon entropy, and the Gini coefficient was also calculated for each TRB dataset. To infer phenotypes in unsorted samples, TRB sequences from sorted subsets of the recipient or donor were mapped onto unsorted samples from the same recipient. TCRdb mirrors the immuneACCESS table, restricted to in-frame sequences. Some clones are absent from its copies; in checked studies, under half trace to an unresolved V gene, and the reason for the others is unknown. Clonal size and the V and J genes are those of that table, whereas D and trimming came from the DNA. This sample was tabulated with some 5,000 clones, among which there are no singletons. The top ten hold about a sixth of the sample.

The sequence links TRBV2 to TRBJ1-2; TRBD1 aligns with 7 central bases. Sequenced material: PBMCs, taken after allogeneic stem cell transplant with posttransplant cyclophosphamide. The clonotype originates from a female patient aged 25-40 years who received an allogeneic stem cell transplant from an unrelated donor, was CMV-positive, and had acute and chronic GVHD. Some T cells may be donor cells from the graft after a transplant. The CDR3 protein: CASSLQGMGYGYTF. The bases read TGTGCCAGCAGTCTACAGGGGATGGGCTATGGCTACACCTTC.